The present TCR beta chain was sequenced within a study of shared clonotypes between healthy human individuals. TCRdb's table, derived via immunoSEQ multiplex PCR, lists solely in-frame clones and lacks some. The sample lists about 1.5 million clones, approximately 98% occurring once. Germline-derived CDR1 and CDR2 are LNHDA and SQIVND (reference sequence). The CDR3 is made up of 15 amino acids. With 4 bases clipped from V and 5 bases from J, the junction kept 4 bases outside the gene matches. V and J are TRBV19 and TRBJ2-7; TRBD2 aligns across 14 bases. This sequence originates from a man under 40 in good health. The sample consisted of naive CD4+ T cells sorted from blood. Described subset: CD45RA+ positively selected. CDR3 loop: CASSTGLAGEHEQYF. The CDR3 coding sequence is TGTGCCAGTAGTACGGGACTAGCGGGAGAGCACGAGCAGTACTTC.